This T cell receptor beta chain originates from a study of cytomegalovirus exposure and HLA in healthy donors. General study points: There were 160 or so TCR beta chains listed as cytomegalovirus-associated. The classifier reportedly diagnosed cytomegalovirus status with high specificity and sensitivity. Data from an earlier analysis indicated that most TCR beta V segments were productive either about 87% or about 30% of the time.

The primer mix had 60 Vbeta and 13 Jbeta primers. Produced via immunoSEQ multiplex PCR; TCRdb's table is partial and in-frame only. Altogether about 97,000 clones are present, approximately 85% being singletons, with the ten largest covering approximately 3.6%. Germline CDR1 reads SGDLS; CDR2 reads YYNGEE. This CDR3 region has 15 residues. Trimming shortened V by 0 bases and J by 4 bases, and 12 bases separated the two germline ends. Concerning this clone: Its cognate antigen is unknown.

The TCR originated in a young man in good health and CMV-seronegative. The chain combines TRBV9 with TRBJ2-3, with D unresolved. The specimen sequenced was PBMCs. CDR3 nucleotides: TGTGCCAGCAGCGTAGCTGGCACTAAAGCAGATACGCAGTATTTT. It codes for CASSVAGTKADTQYF.